This TCR beta chain was captured by sequencing in a study of early T cells in non-severe SARS-CoV-2 infection. Study summary: Bulk RNA from unsorted whole blood was sequenced; chains were unpaired. Study outcomes and limitations: Database matching using VDJdb favored anti-spike CD8 responses, with private and CD4 specificities left missing.

This clonotype has a count of ten or more. Its antigen is not identified. The CDR3 runs 19 residues. Unmatched junction bases numbered 10, after V lost 4 bases and J lost 3 bases. Per the germline V gene, CDR1 is SGHVS and CDR2 is FNYEAQ. The TCR library protocol attached unique molecular identifiers to the individual cDNA molecules. TCRdb ran MiXCR on the 5' RACE reads and lists one entry per CDR3 protein. The table records around 26,000 distinct CDR3 sequences, approximately 4.6% of them present only once. This sequence originates from an adult who was a healthcare worker with PCR-confirmed SARS-CoV-2 infection or an uninfected control (not recorded which). Sequencing input: whole blood. V gene TRBV7-6 combines with J gene TRBJ2-1; 15 nucleotides align to TRBD2. The CDR3 sequence: CASSSPGLAGGLFYNEQFF. The CDR3 coding sequence is TGTGCCAGCAGCTCGCCGGGACTAGCGGGGGGCCTATTCTACAATGAGCAGTTCTTC. Looking up the rest from reference TRBV7-6 and TRBJ2-1 gives the full variable domain: GAGVSQSPRYKVTKRGQDVALRCDPISGHVSLYWYRQALGQGPEFLTYFNYEAQQDKSGLPNDRFSAERPEGSISTLTIQRTEQRDSAMYRCASSSPGLAGGLFYNEQFFGPGTRLTVL.